A single sample is the source of the 9 T cell receptor beta chains below, sequenced in a study of CD8+CD57+ T cells in acquired aplastic anemia. The template used for profiling TCR beta VDJ and CDR3 was genomic DNA. TCRdb fed the reads into MiXCR, producing one record per CDR3 protein. The table shows more than 250,000 distinct CDR3 sequences, with approximately 79% occurring only once. CD8+CD57+ cell expansion, shown by flow cytometry, had occurred in the patients selected for sequencing. The sample was sorted CD4+, CD8+, or CD8+CD57+ T cells (not recorded which) from PBMCs. These receptors all stem from a human donor with aplastic anemia.

There are a few counts of this clonotype. Its ends do not fully match the called genes, so a read error is possible. J is TRBJ2-7 and V is TRBV7-8; the D gene is possibly TRBD1 (5 bases). The CDR3 runs to 14 residues. Germline V gives CDR1 SGHVS, CDR2 FQNEAQ. Here the CDR3 reads CASSLVQGTDEQYF. CDR3 nucleotides: TGTGCCAGCAGTTTAGTGCAGGGTACCGACGAGCAGTACTTC.

This clonotype was seen repeatedly, ten times or more. The CDR3 sequence is CASQGLAGDSHEQFF. In DNA, the CDR3 is TGTGCCAGCCAGGGACTAGCGGGAGATTCACATGAGCAGTTCTTC. The chain combines TRBV6-1 with TRBJ2-1; 14 positions agree with TRBD2. The J segment lost 8 bases and the V segment lost 8 bases, leaving 8 bases of the junction unmatched. The CDR3 runs 15 residues. The V gene's germline CDR1 is MNHNS and CDR2 SASEGT.

This clonotype has just a few counts. The rearrangement joins TRBV7-8 to TRBJ1-1; tentative D call: TRBD1 (5 bases). This CDR3 spans 15 amino acids. The germline gives CDR1 SGHVS, CDR2 FQNEAQ. V was trimmed by 0 bases and J by 13 bases, leaving 21 bases between them. This CDR3 is CASSLAGGANTEYFF. The CDR3, as DNA: TGTGCCAGCAGCTTAGCGGGGGGAGCGAATACTGAGTATTTCTTT.

The V and J genes are TRBV7-2 and TRBJ1-3, with D possibly being TRBD1 (5 bases). The germline V gene has CDR1 SGHTA and CDR2 FQGNSA. CDR3 length equals 16 residues. V was trimmed by 3 bases and J by 12 bases, leaving 24 bases between them. The CDR3 DNA follows: TGTGCCAGCAGCTTGCGACAGAACTATGGCTACACCTTCATATATTTT. Translation: CASSLRQNYGYTFIYF.

On this clonotype itself: This CDR3 fails to terminate in the conserved phenylalanine or tryptophan, so it likely reflects a read error. The chain recombines TRBV7-9 with TRBJ2-4; D gene unclear. The length of the CDR3 is 12 residues. Trimming removed 8 bases from V and 6 bases from J, with 11 bases in between. Germline CDR1 SEHNR, CDR2 FQNEAQ (reference sequence). Written as DNA, the CDR3 is TGTGCCAGCGGCGGAGCTGGAAACATTCAGTACGAC. Amino acid sequence: CASGGAGNIQYD.

The rearrangement links TRBV10-3 to TRBJ1-2; D unclear. Trimming pared 4 bases from V and 4 bases from J, leaving 7 bases between. The CDR3 spans 12 residues. The germline V gene has CDR1 ENHRY and CDR2 SYGVKD. DNA for the CDR3: TGTGCCATCAGTGTAAACGGCTATGGCTACACCTTC. It yields the protein CAISVNGYGYTF.

Details on this clonotype: This CDR3 fails to terminate in the conserved phenylalanine or tryptophan, so it likely reflects a read error. The DNA is left out, because the CDR3 cannot be placed on it with certainty; the CDR3 is given as TCRdb lists it. V gene TRBV7-3 combines with J gene TRBJ2-4; TRBD2, as called in the table, went unchecked against the DNA. CDR1 and CDR2 from the germline V gene are SGHTA and FQGTGA. The CDR3 has 12 amino acids, counting both end residues. The CDR3 region is CASSPQGTRGEI.

This clonotype was observed a single time. One junction end does not reproduce the germline sequence, and a read error may be involved. The rearrangement joins TRBV2 to TRBJ2-5; D remains ambiguous. The length of the CDR3 is 12 residues. Looked up from germline, CDR1 is SNHLY and CDR2 is FYNNEI. This CDR3 reads CTRDSKQETQYF. The CDR3 DNA is TGTACCAGAGATTCCAAGCAAGAGACCCAGTACTTC.

Points on this clonotype: Since no conserved phenylalanine or tryptophan closes the CDR3, a read error is the likely cause. The chain carries TRBV2 and TRBJ2-1; TRBD2 matches 9 bases. Trimming took 6 bases from V and 8 from J; bases not matched to a gene: 14. CDR1 is SNHLY and CDR2 is FYNNEI in the germline V gene. The CDR3 consists of 16 residues. The CDR3 spells CASSDKRSGGNDEQFC. DNA of the CDR3: TGTGCCAGCAGCGATAAAAGAAGCGGGGGGAACGATGAGCAGTTCTGC.